The 10 T cell receptor beta chains below come from one sample, sequenced in a study of Graves' ophthalmopathy and Graves' hyperthyroidism. Researchers took RNA transcripts and amplified TCR beta CDR3 regions from them. HTBI primers served in a first-round RT-PCR, which a second-round multiplex PCR followed. TCRdb passed the multiplex PCR reads through MiXCR, listing each CDR3 protein once. This sample has hundreds of thousands of distinct CDR3 sequences; 35% to 45% occur once, and the top ten carry 3.3%. The sequenced sample was peripheral blood. The receptors shown here come from an adult man with Graves' ophthalmopathy.

This clonotype has ten or more counts. This sequence joins TRBV10-3 and TRBJ1-2, with TRBD1 matching over 8 bases. V dropped 2 bases and J dropped 1; count of bases not matched to a gene: 0. Germline CDR1 reads ENHRY; CDR2 reads SYGVKD. The CDR3 extends over 14 amino acids. This chain's CDR3 is CAISEGQGNYGYTF. CDR3 in DNA: TGTGCCATCAGTGAGGGACAGGGTAACTATGGCTACACCTTC.

The DNA of the CDR3 is TGTGCCATCAGCCAAGGACTAGCGGGGGGTCCCTTGGGGGCCCAGTACTTC. This translates into CAISQGLAGGPLGAQYF. The chain carries TRBV10-3 and TRBJ2-5; TRBD2 aligns across 14 bases. This CDR3 region has 17 residues. Germline values: CDR1 ENHRY, CDR2 SYGVKD. V was clipped by 6 bases and J by 9 bases; unmatched bases: 15.

This clonotype showed up just a few times. CDR3 sequence: CASSLMGQGSTGELFF. The CDR3 region has the DNA TGTGCCAGCAGCTTAATGGGACAGGGGAGCACCGGGGAGCTGTTTTTT. V and J are TRBV7-3 and TRBJ2-2; TRBD1 agrees at 10 bases. CDR1 and CDR2 (germline): SGHTA, FQGTGA. V lost 1 base and J lost 4; bases outside the gene matches: 3. This CDR3 is 16 amino acids long.

As for this clonotype: A much larger clone differs by one base, so this may be a read error. The chain combines TRBV20-1 with TRBJ1-4; D perhaps matches TRBD1 (6 bases). CDR1 is DFQATT, CDR2 SNEGSKA, per germline (reference sequence). CDR3 length: 15 amino acids. Here the CDR3 DNA reads TGCAGTGATAACGATAGCCAGGACAGTAATGAAAAACTGGTTTTT. Translating gives CSDNDSQDSNEKLVF.

This clonotype was detected once. The chain uses TRBV25-1 and TRBJ1-6, with no clear D. Trimming removed 6 bases at V and 0 bases at J, with 12 bases between. CDR1 MGHDK and CDR2 SYGVNS come from the germline V gene. The CDR3 totals 16 residues. The CDR3 DNA reads TGTGCCAGCAGCCTCGGGTTTCGCTCCTATAATTCACCCCTCCACTTT. Its protein product is CASSLGFRSYNSPLHF.

The V gene is TRBV10-3, the J gene TRBJ1-5, with no clear D. The CDR3 consists of 15 residues. V was pared by 3 bases and J by 2 bases, with 11 bases between. Germline loops: CDR1 ENHRY, CDR2 SYGVKD. CDR3 sequence reads: CAISELSGRNQPQHF. The CDR3 nucleotides are TGTGCCATCAGTGAATTGAGCGGACGCAATCAGCCCCAGCATTTT.

Turning to this clonotype: This clone may be a read error of a much larger clone one base away. The chain uses TRBV5-1 and TRBJ1-1; D unclear. CDR1 SGHRS and CDR2 YFSETQ come from the germline V gene. The CDR3 length is 13 residues. The CDR3 region has the DNA TGCGCCAGCAGCTCTATACTGAACACTGAAGCTCTCTTT. Its protein product is CASSSILNTEALF.

V usage is TRBV10-3 and J usage is TRBJ1-1; TRBD1 matches 7 bases. Germline V gene data show CDR1 as ENHRY and CDR2 as SYGVKD. V was clipped by 3 bases and J by 2 bases; unmatched bases: 6. This CDR3 comprises 15 residues. In DNA, the CDR3 is TGTGCCATCAGTGACAGGGGGGACGGTAACACTGAAGCTTTCTTT. Translating gives CAISDRGDGNTEAFF.

There are many counts of this clonotype. The rearrangement links TRBV7-8 to TRBJ2-2; no definite D call. The CDR3 length is 16 residues. Deletions cut 3 bases from V and 3 bases from J, with 14 bases between. CDR1 and CDR2 (germline): SGHVS, FQNEAQ. The CDR3 loop is CASSFFVSPDTGELFF. The CDR3, as DNA: TGTGCCAGCAGCTTCTTTGTCAGTCCTGACACCGGGGAGCTGTTTTTT.

For the CDR3, the DNA is TGTGCCAGCAGCTTAGAGGACAGATGGAGTGAAAAACTGTTTTTT. This codes for CASSLEDRWSEKLFF. The V gene is TRBV7-9, the J gene TRBJ1-4; tentatively, D is TRBD1 (6 bases). This CDR3 region has 15 residues. V lost 1 base to trimming and J lost 7 bases, with 13 bases between them. In germline, CDR1 is SEHNR, CDR2 FQNEAQ (reference sequence).